This T cell receptor beta chain was retrieved from a study of shared clonotypes between healthy human individuals. Study information: Per donor, three plates held CD4 naive cells, three held CD4 memory, two held CD8 naive and one held CD8 memory. Findings and limits, study-wide: Richness estimates generally favored naive over memory subsets. Sampling involved blood alone; tissue repertoires likely differ.

At the deep level, the assay was run. Measured with immunoSEQ multiplex PCR; TCRdb has only the in-frame clones, and not every one. The sample contains 2 million to 2.5 million clones, about 95% of which appear only once. As to this clone: Its target is unknown.

The naive CD8 fraction comprised CD45RO-negative cells positively selected for CCR7 and excluded terminally differentiated effector memory CD45RA+ cells. CDR1 and CDR2 from the germline V gene are SGDLS and YYNGEE. This CDR3 comprises 17 residues. Trimming took 3 bases from V and 4 from J; bases not matched to a gene: 12. The chain combines TRBV9 with TRBJ2-1; TRBD1 matches 8 bases. Material: naive CD8+ T cells sorted from blood. This receptor was taken from a man between 18 and 29 years old in good health. The CDR3 DNA is TGTGCCAGCAGCGGCTCTCTGGCAGGGGGCTCATACAATGAGCAGTTCTTC. It codes for CASSGSLAGGSYNEQFF.